The entry below gives a single T cell receptor (beta chain) sequence along with its context. In the authors' workflow: Amplifying reference gene primers gave estimates of nucleated cell counts. The data were produced by immunoSEQ multiplex PCR, yet TCRdb's version contains in-frame clones alone and is incomplete. Clone size and V and J calls were adopted from that table, with D and trimming inferred from the DNA. The sample shows 150,000 to 200,000 clones, about 81% of them seen only once. This specimen comes from a study of blood T cell repertoires in COVID-19. The CDR3 runs to 12 residues. V lost 10 bases and J lost 4, with 13 bases in between. The germline gives CDR1 MDHEN, CDR2 SYDVKM.

V and J are TRBV28 and TRBJ1-1; D not certain. This clonotype was obtained from a human donor in a cohort sampled during active COVID-19. Sequenced material: peripheral blood. CDR3 amino acids: CATCGRITEAFF. For the CDR3, the DNA is TGTGCCACCTGCGGGAGGATCACTGAAGCTTTCTTT.